These T cell receptor beta chains were read from a single sample in a study of blood T cell repertoires in COVID-19. Some clones are missing from TCRdb's copy, which holds only in-frame ones; the method was immunoSEQ multiplex PCR. The sample holds around 290,000 clones, roughly 90% seen once. Sequenced input: peripheral blood. These receptor sequences come from a woman aged 25 to 45 with COVID-19, enrolled during active disease. Both conserved end residues are part of each CDR3. D genes are given only for firm matches. Expanded clones get a size class; other rows say once, few or many, or leave the size out.

>TRBV27|-|TRBJ2-1|TRBD2
TGTGCCAGCAGCCGCCCATACCAGGACGGGACTAGCGGGCCTTACAATGAGCAGTTCTTC
CASSRPYQDGTSGPYNEQFF
>TRBV9|-|TRBJ1-2|TRBD1
TGTGCCAGCAGCGTAGATGTGATGGTAGGGGGCTTGCACTATGGCTACACCTTC
CASSVDVMVGGLHYGYTF
>TRBV10-3|once|TRBJ1-2|-
TGTGCCATCAGTGAGTCGGGTCGTATGGGAGCTAACTATGGCTACACCTTC
CAISESGRMGANYGYTF
>TRBV14|once|TRBJ1-1|-
TGTGCCAGCAGCCAGGAAACAGGGATGGTCGCTGAAGCTTTCTTT
CASSQETGMVAEAFF
>TRBV19|-|TRBJ1-2|TRBD1
TGTGCCAGTAGTCCCGGGACAGAAAACTATGGCTACACCTTC
CASSPGTENYGYTF
>TRBV27|-|TRBJ2-3|-
TGTGCCAGCAGTTCCGGTCCCTCCCCCCCAGATACGCAGTATTTT
CASSSGPSPPDTQYF
>TRBV5-4|-|TRBJ2-1|-
TGTGCCAGCAGCCATTCAAACAATGAGCAGTTCTTC
CASSHSNNEQFF
>TRBV7-8|-|TRBJ2-5|TRBD2
TGTGCCAGCAGCTTACTAGCGGGAGTGGGGGGGTCCCAAGAGACCCAGTACTTC
CASSLLAGVGGSQETQYF
>TRBV30|-|TRBJ1-2|-
TGTGCCTGGAGTCCCATACCCTATACAGATGGCTACACCTTC
CAWSPIPYTDGYTF
>TRBV6-1|-|TRBJ1-3|-
TGTGCCAGCAGTGAACCCAACTCTGGAAACACCATATATTTT
CASSEPNSGNTIYF
>TRBV11-2|once|TRBJ2-7|TRBD1
TGTGCCAGCAGCTTAGATCTAGGGCAGGGGGCCTCCTACGAGCAGTACTTC
CASSLDLGQGASYEQYF
>TRBV5-6|once|TRBJ2-1|-
TGTGCCAGCAGCTTCCTTGACCGGGACTGGTCCTACAATGAGCAGTTCTTC
CASSFLDRDWSYNEQFF
>TRBV27|once|TRBJ2-1|-
TGTGCCAGCAGGTCCCTAAATGAGCAGTTCTTC
CASRSLNEQFF
>TRBV7-2|-|TRBJ1-2|TRBD1
TGTGCCAGCAGCACGGGGGTGGACAGGGGAATTTATGGCTACACCTTC
CASSTGVDRGIYGYTF
>TRBV28|-|TRBJ1-2|TRBD1
TGTGCCAGCAGTTCCCAGGGGGTATATGGCTACACCTTC
CASSSQGVYGYTF
>TRBV7-9|-|TRBJ2-4|TRBD2
TGTGCCAGCAGCGGATCGACTAGCGGGAGGGCCAGGCCCGAGTACTTC
CASSGSTSGRARPEYF
>TRBV30|-|TRBJ1-5|-
TGTGCCTGGAGTGTGACGACAGACAATCAGCCCCAGCATTTT
CAWSVTTDNQPQHF
>TRBV19|-|TRBJ2-7|-
TGTGCCAGTAGTAAACAGAGTTCCACCTACGAGCAGTACTTC
CASSKQSSTYEQYF
>TRBV2|-|TRBJ1-1|TRBD1
TGTGCCAGCAGTGAGGGGACAGCCCTAACGGACACTGAAGCTTTCTTT
CASSEGTALTDTEAFF
>TRBV2|-|TRBJ1-1|-
TGTGCCAGCAGTGTCCTTCGGGACACTGAAGCTTTCTTT
CASSVLRDTEAFF
>TRBV10-3|-|TRBJ2-1|TRBD2
TGTGCCATCAGAGGGACTAGCGGAGGTTACAATGAGCAGTTCTTC
CAIRGTSGGYNEQFF
>TRBV9|-|TRBJ1-2|-
TGTGCCAGCAGCCCACGTCTCACTACCGGGTCTCGTAACTATGGCTACACCTTC
CASSPRLTTGSRNYGYTF
>TRBV18|-|TRBJ1-1|TRBD1
TGTGCCAGCTCTCCCGGGACAGGGGAATTGGCTTTCTTT
CASSPGTGELAFF